These 6 T cell receptor beta chains originate from one sample sequenced in a study of CD8 T cells in Susac syndrome. The RNA input was about 0.5 to 1 ug, and it was reverse transcribed with random hexamers. TCRdb passed the immunoSEQ multiplex PCR reads through MiXCR, listing each CDR3 protein once. Of 150,000 to 190,000 distinct CDR3 sequences in the sample, less than 97% were seen once. The sequencing input was CD8+ T cells from PBMCs. These receptors all stem from a human donor with multiple sclerosis.

The V gene is TRBV27, the J gene TRBJ2-2; TRBD1 agrees at 7 bases. Per the germline V gene, CDR1 is MNHEY and CDR2 is SMNVEV (reference sequence). The CDR3 has 13 residues. The J segment lost 6 bases and the V segment lost 3 bases, leaving 1 base of the junction unmatched. The CDR3 nucleotides read TGTGCCAGCAGTTTTCAGGGGGCCGGGGAGCTGTTTTTT. Translated: CASSFQGAGELFF.

The chain uses TRBV7-9 and TRBJ1-2; the match to TRBD1 covers 7 bases. Trimming took 4 bases from V and 2 from J; bases not matched to a gene: 10. Germline V gene lookup returns CDR1 SEHNR and CDR2 FQNEAQ (reference sequence). The CDR3 length is 16 residues. This CDR3 is CASSSLGQEKNYGYTF. The CDR3 DNA reads as TGTGCCAGCAGCTCACTTGGACAGGAGAAGAACTATGGCTACACCTTC.

V usage is TRBV5-4 and J usage is TRBJ1-6, with 7 bases identical to TRBD1. After removal of 4 bases from V and 7 bases from J, the junction contained 8 bases not matched to a gene. In germline, CDR1 is SGHNT, CDR2 YYREEE (reference sequence). The length of the CDR3 is 15 residues. In DNA form, the CDR3 reads TGTGCCAGCAGCCCTAAGGGGGCGCCGAATTCACCCCTCCACTTT. Translating it yields CASSPKGAPNSPLHF.

CDR3: CAFSWGIEQFF. The CDR3 DNA sequence: TGTGCCTTCTCGTGGGGGATTGAGCAGTTCTTC. V gene TRBV30 combines with J gene TRBJ2-1, with D perhaps being TRBD1 or TRBD2 (5 bases each). The CDR3 runs 11 residues. Germline CDR1 GTSNPN, CDR2 SVGIG (reference sequence). V was shortened by 7 bases and J by 9 bases, with 13 bases between the two germline ends.

The V and J genes are TRBV6-5 and TRBJ1-5; a possible D gene is TRBD1 (6 bases). In germline, CDR1 is MNHEY, CDR2 SVGAGI. This CDR3 region has 15 residues. Deletions cut 6 bases from V and 5 bases from J, with 17 bases between. The CDR3 spells CASSQAAGADQPQHF. Written as DNA, the CDR3 is TGTGCCAGCAGCCAAGCGGCAGGGGCAGATCAGCCCCAGCATTTT.

The V and J genes are TRBV20-1 and TRBJ2-3; 10 bases map to TRBD2. The trim removed 3 bases at V and 3 bases at J, leaving 6 bases unmatched. The CDR3 is 15 amino acids. Germline loops: CDR1 DFQATT, CDR2 SNEGSKA (reference sequence). The CDR3 is CSARILAGVTDTQYF. As DNA, the CDR3 is TGCAGTGCTAGGATTCTAGCGGGGGTTACAGATACGCAGTATTTT.